This T cell receptor beta chain was captured by sequencing in a study of blood T cell repertoires in COVID-19. CDR3 size: 14 residues. The germline V gene has CDR1 MNHEY and CDR2 SMNVEV (reference sequence). The V gene lost 2 bases and the J gene lost 2 bases, with 9 bases spanning the gap. Assay: immunoSEQ multiplex PCR; the TCRdb copy retains only in-frame clones and omits some. The data show 200,000 to 250,000 clones, roughly 85% seen once. This sequence joins TRBV27 and TRBJ2-5; unclear D gene. The clonotype originates from a woman in her 40s with acute COVID-19. The specimen was PBMCs or T cells enriched from blood (not recorded which). The CDR3 nucleotides read TGTGCCAGCAGTTTAGGCTTAACGCAAGAGACCCAGTACTTC. Translated, it gives CASSLGLTQETQYF.